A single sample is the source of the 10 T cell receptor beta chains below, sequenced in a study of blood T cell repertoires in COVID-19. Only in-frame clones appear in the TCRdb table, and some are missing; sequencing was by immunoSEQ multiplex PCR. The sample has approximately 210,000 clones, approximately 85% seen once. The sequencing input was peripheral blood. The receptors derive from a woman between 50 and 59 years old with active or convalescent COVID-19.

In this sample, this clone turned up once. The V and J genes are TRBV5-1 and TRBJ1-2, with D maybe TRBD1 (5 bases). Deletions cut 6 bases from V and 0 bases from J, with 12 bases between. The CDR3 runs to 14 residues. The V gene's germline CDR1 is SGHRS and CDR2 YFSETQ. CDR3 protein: CASKTETANYGYTF. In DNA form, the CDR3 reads TGCGCCAGCAAGACAGAGACAGCTAACTATGGCTACACCTTC.

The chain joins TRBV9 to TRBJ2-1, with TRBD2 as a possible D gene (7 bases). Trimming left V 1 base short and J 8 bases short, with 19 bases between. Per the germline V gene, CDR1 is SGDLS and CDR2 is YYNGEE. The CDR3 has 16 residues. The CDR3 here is CASSVLGGRSPYEQFF. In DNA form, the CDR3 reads TGTGCCAGCAGCGTACTGGGGGGGCGGAGTCCCTATGAGCAGTTCTTC.

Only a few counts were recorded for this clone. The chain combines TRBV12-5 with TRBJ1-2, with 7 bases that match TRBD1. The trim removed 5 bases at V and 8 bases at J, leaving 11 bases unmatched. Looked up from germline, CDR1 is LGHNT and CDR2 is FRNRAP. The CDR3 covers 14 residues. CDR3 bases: TGTGCTAGTGGTCCCGATAGGGCAGGGGGAGGCTACACCTTC. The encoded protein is CASGPDRAGGGYTF.

The CDR3, as DNA: TGTGCCAGTAGAGGACTAGCGGGAGGTATAGATACGCAGTATTTT. Its translation is CASRGLAGGIDTQYF. The chain links TRBV19 to TRBJ2-3; 14 bases are a match to TRBD2. From germline, CDR1 is LNHDA and CDR2 SQIVND (reference sequence). V was pared by 6 bases and J by 5 bases, with 4 bases of the junction left unmatched. The CDR3 consists of 15 residues.

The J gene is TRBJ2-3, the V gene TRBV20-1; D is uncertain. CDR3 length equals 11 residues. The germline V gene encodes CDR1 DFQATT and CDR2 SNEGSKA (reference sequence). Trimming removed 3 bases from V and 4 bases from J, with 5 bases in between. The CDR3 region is CSASVSDTQYF. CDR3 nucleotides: TGCAGTGCTAGCGTGTCAGATACGCAGTATTTT.

The CDR3 coding sequence is TGTGCCAGCAGTCTAGCGGGAGGTGCAGTTGAGCAGTTCTTC. Translation: CASSLAGGAVEQFF. V and J are TRBV25-1 and TRBJ2-1; 11 bases fit TRBD2. CDR3 length equals 14 residues. Germline CDR1 MGHDK, CDR2 SYGVNS. V gave up 5 bases and J gave up 9 bases; unmatched junction bases: 6.

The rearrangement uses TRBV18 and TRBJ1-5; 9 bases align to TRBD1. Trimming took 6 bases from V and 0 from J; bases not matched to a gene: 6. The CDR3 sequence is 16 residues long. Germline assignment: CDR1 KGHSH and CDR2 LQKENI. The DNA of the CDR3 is TGTGCCAGCTCGTCCGGGACAGGGAGTAGCAATCAGCCCCAGCATTTT. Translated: CASSSGTGSSNQPQHF.

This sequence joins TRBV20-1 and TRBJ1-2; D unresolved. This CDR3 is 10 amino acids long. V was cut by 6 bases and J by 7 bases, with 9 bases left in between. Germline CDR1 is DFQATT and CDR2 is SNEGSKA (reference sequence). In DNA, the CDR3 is TGCAGTGCCCACAGTCCTGGCTACACCTTC. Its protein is CSAHSPGYTF.

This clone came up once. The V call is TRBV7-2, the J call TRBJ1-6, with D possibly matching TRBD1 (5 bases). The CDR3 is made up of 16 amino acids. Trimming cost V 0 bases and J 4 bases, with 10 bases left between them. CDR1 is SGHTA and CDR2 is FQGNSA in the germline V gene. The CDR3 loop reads CASSLAAGIYNSPLHF. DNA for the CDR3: TGTGCCAGCAGCTTAGCTGCAGGGATATATAATTCACCCCTCCACTTT.

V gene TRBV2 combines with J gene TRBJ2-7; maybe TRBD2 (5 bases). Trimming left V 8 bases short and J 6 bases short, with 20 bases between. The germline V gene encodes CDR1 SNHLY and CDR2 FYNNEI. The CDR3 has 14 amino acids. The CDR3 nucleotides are TGTGCCAGCGCACAACCCGGGGTCGTCTCCGAGCAGTACTTC. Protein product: CASAQPGVVSEQYF.